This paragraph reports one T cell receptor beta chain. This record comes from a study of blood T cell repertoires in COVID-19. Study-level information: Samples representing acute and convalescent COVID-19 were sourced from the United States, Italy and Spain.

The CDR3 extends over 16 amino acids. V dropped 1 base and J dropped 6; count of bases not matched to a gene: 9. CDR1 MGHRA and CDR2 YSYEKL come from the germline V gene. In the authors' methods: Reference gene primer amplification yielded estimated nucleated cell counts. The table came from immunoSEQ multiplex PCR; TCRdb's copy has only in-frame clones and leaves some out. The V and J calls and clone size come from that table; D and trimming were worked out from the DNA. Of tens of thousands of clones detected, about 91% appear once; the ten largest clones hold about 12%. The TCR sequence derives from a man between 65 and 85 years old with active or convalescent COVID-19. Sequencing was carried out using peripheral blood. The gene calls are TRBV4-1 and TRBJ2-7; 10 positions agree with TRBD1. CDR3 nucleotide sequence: TGCGCCAGCAGCCAAGGAATTGGGACAGGGGTGGTCGAGCAGTACTTC. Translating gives CASSQGIGTGVVEQYF.